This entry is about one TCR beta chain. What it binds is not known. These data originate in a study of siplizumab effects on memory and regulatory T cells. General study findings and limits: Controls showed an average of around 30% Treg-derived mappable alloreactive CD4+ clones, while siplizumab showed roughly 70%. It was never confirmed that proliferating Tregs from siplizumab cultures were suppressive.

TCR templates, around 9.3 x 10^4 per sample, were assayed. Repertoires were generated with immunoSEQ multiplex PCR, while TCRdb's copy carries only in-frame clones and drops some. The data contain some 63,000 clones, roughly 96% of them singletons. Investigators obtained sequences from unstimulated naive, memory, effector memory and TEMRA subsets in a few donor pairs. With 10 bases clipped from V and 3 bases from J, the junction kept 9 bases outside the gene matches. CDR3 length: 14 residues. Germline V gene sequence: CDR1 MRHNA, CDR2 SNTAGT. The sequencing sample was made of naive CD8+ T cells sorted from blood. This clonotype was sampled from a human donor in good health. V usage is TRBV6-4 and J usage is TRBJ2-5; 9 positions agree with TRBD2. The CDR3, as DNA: TGTGCCAACCGGGCGGCTAGCGGGGAAGAGACCCAGTACTTC. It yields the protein CANRAASGEETQYF.